Listed here is a single T cell receptor (beta chain). This entry belongs to a study of T cell changes during pregnancy in multiple sclerosis. Sequencing was performed with immunoSEQ multiplex PCR; in TCRdb, only in-frame clones are kept and a portion is missing. The sample has 70,000 to 95,000 clones; approximately 95% are singletons. The CDR3 extends over 16 amino acids. The J segment lost 6 bases and the V segment lost 4 bases, leaving 8 bases of the junction unmatched. Germline V gene lookup returns CDR1 MGHRA and CDR2 YSYEKL. This receptor was taken from a female donor with multiple sclerosis, enrolled in a pregnancy study. The sample consisted of peripheral blood, taken in the first trimester of pregnancy. The rearrangement uses TRBV4-1 and TRBJ2-1; 11 bases map to TRBD2. For the CDR3, the DNA is TGCGCCAGCAGCCGAGCTAGCGGGGGGAGCAGCAATGAGCAGTTCTTC. Translation gives CASSRASGGSSNEQFF.